This entry lists 29 T cell receptor beta chains sequenced from one sample in a study of T cell responses to AZD1222 COVID-19 vaccine. Sequencing was performed with immunoSEQ multiplex PCR; in TCRdb, only in-frame clones are kept and a portion is missing. This sample yields roughly 15,000 clones, of which 80% are seen a single time; 11% to 15% belongs to the top ten. The sample consisted of peripheral blood, taken 28 days after the second AZD1222 dose. The receptors were sampled from an adult who received the AZD1222 COVID-19 vaccine.

This chain connects TRBV7-2 to TRBJ1-5; TRBD1 might be the D (6 bases). The CDR3 runs 14 residues. V was trimmed by 6 bases and J by 4 bases, leaving 13 bases between them. Germline V gene sequence: CDR1 SGHTA, CDR2 FQGNSA. The CDR3 DNA sequence: TGTGCCAGCAGTCCCGGGACACCAAATCAGCCCCAGCATTTT. This translates into CASSPGTPNQPQHF.

This chain uses TRBV2 with TRBJ2-3; D is perhaps TRBD1 or TRBD2 (6 bases each). This CDR3 has 12 amino acids. The germline CDR1 and CDR2 sequences are SNHLY and FYNNEI. V gave up 9 bases and J gave up 0 bases, with 7 bases separating them. CDR3 amino acids: CARGGSTDTQYF. For the CDR3, the DNA is TGTGCCAGAGGGGGGAGCACAGATACGCAGTATTTT.

In its sample, this clone was seen once. CDR3 sequence (DNA): TGTGCCAGCAGTTTAGACCCGGGCTCCTACAATGAGCAGTTCTTC. Residues: CASSLDPGSYNEQFF. The chain is built from TRBV27 and TRBJ2-1; D gene unclear. Trimming pared 2 bases from V and 0 bases from J, leaving 8 bases between. The length of the CDR3 is 15 residues. Germline CDR1 reads MNHEY; CDR2 reads SMNVEV (reference sequence).

J is TRBJ2-7 and V is TRBV7-2, with 7 bases that match TRBD2. The germline V gene encodes CDR1 SGHTA and CDR2 FQGNSA. The V gene end was trimmed by 5 bases and the J gene end by 7 bases; junction bases not matched to a gene: 11. The CDR3 is 14 amino acids. Here the CDR3 DNA reads TGTGCCAGCAGCCCGATGGGGGGGGAGAGGGAGCAGTACTTC. Translating gives CASSPMGGEREQYF. The variable domain in full, with the rest retrieved from reference TRBV7-2 and TRBJ2-7, is GAGVSQSPSNKVTEKGKDVELRCDPISGHTALYWYRQSLGQGLEFLIYFQGNSAPDKSGLPSDRFSAERTGGSVSTLTIQRTQQEDSAVYLCASSPMGGEREQYFGPGTRLTVT.

This chain connects TRBV12-5 to TRBJ1-5; no reliable D call. Germline lookup yields CDR1 LGHNT and CDR2 FRNRAP. CDR3 length: 11 amino acids. V was shortened by 5 bases and J by 6 bases, with 5 bases between the two germline ends. The CDR3 spells CASGSGQPQHF. For the CDR3, the DNA is TGTGCTAGTGGTAGCGGTCAGCCCCAGCATTTT.

The chain uses TRBV7-6 and TRBJ2-7, with D unclear. This CDR3 region has 12 residues. CDR1 is SGHVS and CDR2 is FNYEAQ in the germline V gene. Trimming removed 5 bases from V and 2 bases from J, with 7 bases in between. CDR3 in DNA: TGTGCCAGCAGCACGGACCCCTACGAGCAGTACTTC. Amino acid sequence: CASSTDPYEQYF.

This clone showed up just a few times. This chain joins TRBV24-1 and TRBJ2-2, with TRBD1 matching 7 bases. Germline CDR1 KGHDR, CDR2 SFDVKD. The CDR3 is 17 residues long. The junction had 11 bases not matched to a gene; V was cut back by 7 bases and J by 1 base. CDR3 amino acids: CATSPKAGTENTGELFF. The DNA for the CDR3 is TGTGCCACCAGCCCGAAAGCCGGGACAGAGAACACCGGGGAGCTGTTTTTT.

This chain uses TRBV18 with TRBJ1-2, with 9 bases identical to TRBD1. Trimming at V came to 0 bases and at J to 8 bases, leaving 4 bases not matched to a gene. Germline CDR1 KGHSH, CDR2 LQKENI. The CDR3 totals 14 residues. The CDR3 region has the DNA TGTGCCAGCTCACCACCTGGACAGGGGAAGGGCTACACCTTC. It yields the protein CASSPPGQGKGYTF.

CDR3 sequence reads: CATSVRGGANGYTF. CDR3 bases: TGTGCCACCAGTGTCCGAGGGGGCGCGAATGGCTACACCTTC. The chain carries TRBV24-1 and TRBJ1-2; 7 nucleotides line up with TRBD1. Unmatched junction bases numbered 8, after V lost 5 bases and J lost 6 bases. The V gene's germline CDR1 is KGHDR and CDR2 SFDVKD. The CDR3 covers 14 residues.

This rearrangement joins TRBV15 to TRBJ1-4; a weak D match, TRBD1 (6 bases). The CDR3 totals 15 residues. CDR1 is LNHNV and CDR2 is YYDKDF in the germline V gene (reference sequence). The V gene lost 1 base and the J gene lost 5 bases, with 11 bases spanning the gap. CDR3 nucleotide sequence: TGTGCCACCAGCAGAGTTGGGGGGCCGAATGAAAAACTGTTTTTT. Its protein is CATSRVGGPNEKLFF.

The chain links TRBV7-9 to TRBJ1-2; D is possibly TRBD1 (5 bases). CDR3 size: 12 residues. CDR1 SEHNR and CDR2 FQNEAQ come from the germline V gene (reference sequence). V was cut by 4 bases and J by 3 bases, with 6 bases left in between. For the CDR3, the DNA is TGTGCCAGCAGCTCGGGGGACTATGGCTACACCTTC. This codes for CASSSGDYGYTF.

The chain is built from TRBV10-3 and TRBJ1-1; D might be TRBD1 (5 bases). Per germline, CDR1 ENHRY and CDR2 SYGVKD. Trimming pared 3 bases from V and 7 bases from J, leaving 12 bases between. CDR3 size: 13 residues. Written as DNA, the CDR3 is TGTGCCATCAGTGATGAGGGGCGGTTTGAAGCTTTCTTT. Protein sequence: CAISDEGRFEAFF.

This clone appeared a single time. The chain recombines TRBV19 with TRBJ2-7; 9 nucleotides agree with TRBD2. CDR1 and CDR2 from the germline V gene are LNHDA and SQIVND (reference sequence). CDR3 length equals 14 residues. V lost 3 bases to trimming and J lost 6 bases; unmatched junction nucleotides: 6. The CDR3 loop is CASSIPGLASEQYF. In DNA form, the CDR3 reads TGTGCCAGTAGTATCCCGGGACTAGCATCCGAGCAGTACTTC.

The CDR3 DNA sequence: TGTGCCAGCAGCTTGGATGAAATCCATGGCTACACCTTC. Translating gives CASSLDEIHGYTF. The chain has TRBV5-5 and TRBJ1-2, with unresolved D. This CDR3 has 13 amino acids. V dropped 0 bases and J dropped 6 bases, with 9 bases sitting between them. Germline values: CDR1 SGHKS, CDR2 YYEKEE (reference sequence).

This clone was observed a single time. The rearrangement uses TRBV7-9 and TRBJ2-7; TRBD2 agrees at 10 bases. Germline trimming cut 5 bases from V and 2 bases from J; bases unmatched to any gene: 9. CDR1 is SEHNR and CDR2 is FQNEAQ in the germline V gene (reference sequence). The length of the CDR3 is 16 residues. CDR3 coding DNA: TGTGCCAGCAGCCTGAAGCCGGGACTAGCGACCTACGAGCAGTACTTC. It codes for CASSLKPGLATYEQYF. Full variable domain (outside the CDR3, taken from reference TRBV7-9 and TRBJ2-7): DTGVSQNPRHKITKRGQNVTFRCDPISEHNRLYWYRQTLGQGPEFLTYFQNEAQLEKSRLLSDRFSAERPKGSFSTLEIQRTEQGDSAMYLCASSLKPGLATYEQYFGPGTRLTVT.

The CDR3 reads CASSRGMGQPQHF. For the CDR3, the DNA is TGTGCCTCTTCGAGGGGGATGGGTCAGCCCCAGCATTTT. The genes are TRBV7-8 and TRBJ1-5, with D tentatively TRBD1 (6 bases). Looked up from germline, CDR1 is SGHVS and CDR2 is FQNEAQ. There are 13 residues in the CDR3. The ends were cut back, 11 bases at V and 6 bases at J, with 17 bases in the middle.

V gene TRBV27 combines with J gene TRBJ2-3, with D possibly TRBD2 on 7 matching bases. Germline V gene data show CDR1 as MNHEY and CDR2 as SMNVEV (reference sequence). V was cut by 3 bases and J by 2 bases, with 12 bases left in between. The CDR3 totals 15 residues. The CDR3 is CASSLSGTFTDTQYF. The CDR3 coding sequence is TGTGCCAGCAGTTTGAGCGGGACATTCACAGATACGCAGTATTTT.

The gene calls are TRBV7-8 and TRBJ2-2, with D tentatively TRBD1 or TRBD2 (6 bases each). Germline CDR1 SGHVS, CDR2 FQNEAQ. The CDR3 has 16 residues. The V and J ends lost 4 bases and 6 bases respectively, with 18 bases between them. The CDR3 DNA reads TGTGCCAGCAGCTGGGAGGTGGGGGCCAATTCCGGGGAGCTGTTTTTT. The encoded protein is CASSWEVGANSGELFF.

This chain links TRBV5-4 with TRBJ2-6; D possibly corresponds to TRBD2 (5 bases). Germline-derived CDR1 and CDR2 are SGHNT and YYREEE (reference sequence). V was trimmed by 0 bases and J by 4 bases, leaving 8 bases between them. The CDR3 covers 15 residues. CDR3 loop: CASSLAGRGANVLTF. CDR3 bases: TGTGCCAGCAGCTTGGCGGGGAGAGGGGCCAACGTCCTGACTTTC. Variable domain in full (rest from reference TRBV5-4 and TRBJ2-6): ETGVTQSPTHLIKTRGQQVTLRCSSQSGHNTVSWYQQALGQGPQFIFQYYREEENGRGNFPPRFSGLQFPNYSSELNVNALELDDSALYLCASSLAGRGANVLTFGAGSRLTVL.

The chain recombines TRBV5-1 with TRBJ1-1; D not certain. The CDR3 sequence is 12 residues long. Trimming removed 0 bases at V and 4 bases at J, with 4 bases between. CDR1 is SGHRS, CDR2 YFSETQ, per germline. The chain's CDR3 is CASSLDGTEAFF. CDR3 bases: TGCGCCAGCAGCTTGGATGGCACTGAAGCTTTCTTT.

The V and J genes are TRBV19 and TRBJ2-7, with D possibly TRBD1 on 6 matching bases. Between the trimmed V and J ends, which lost 5 bases and 2 bases, there was a span of 13 bases. This CDR3 region has 14 residues. Germline CDR1 reads LNHDA; CDR2 reads SQIVND (reference sequence). The CDR3 reads CASSPYEGAYEQYF. CDR3 nucleotides: TGTGCCAGTAGTCCATATGAGGGGGCCTACGAGCAGTACTTC.

On this clone itself: One end of the junction is discordant with germline, which a read error may explain. The J gene is TRBJ1-2, the V gene TRBV28; D is unresolved. CDR1 MDHEN and CDR2 SYDVKM come from the germline V gene. CDR3 size: 13 residues. As DNA, the CDR3 is TGTGCCTCTTCGGACGAGATGTTCTATAGCTACACCTTC. This sequence encodes CASSDEMFYSYTF.

The chain carries TRBV7-3 and TRBJ1-5; D unclear. Germline V gene lookup returns CDR1 SGHTA and CDR2 FQGTGA. The CDR3 consists of 13 residues. Trimming took off 5 bases at V and 5 bases at J, with 10 bases between the two ends. Written as DNA, the CDR3 is TGTGCCAGCAGCCCGGACCGAGATCAGCCCCAGCATTTT. Residues: CASSPDRDQPQHF.

This clone was observed a single time. V gene TRBV7-8 combines with J gene TRBJ2-7; 13 bases are a match to TRBD2. After removal of 6 bases from V and 4 bases from J, the junction contained 12 bases not matched to a gene. The CDR3 has 17 amino acids. Germline CDR1 reads SGHVS; CDR2 reads FQNEAQ. CDR3 sequence: CASRQGTSGALLYEQYF. The DNA for the CDR3 is TGTGCCAGCAGGCAGGGGACTAGCGGGGCCTTACTTTACGAGCAGTACTTC.

The V gene is TRBV12-3 or TRBV12-4, the J gene TRBJ1-1; 8 bases align to TRBD1. The CDR3 is 13 amino acids. After removal of 6 bases from V and 11 bases from J, the junction contained 11 bases not matched to a gene. The CDR3 coding sequence is TGTGCCAGCAGGTCTACAGGGGGACGGTACGCTTTCTTT. It translates to CASRSTGGRYAFF.

J is TRBJ2-2 and V is TRBV9; D is perhaps TRBD2 (6 bases). Looked up from germline, CDR1 is SGDLS and CDR2 is YYNGEE. V gave up 3 bases and J gave up 4 bases, with 13 bases separating them. The CDR3 totals 15 residues. The CDR3 DNA is TGTGCCAGCAGCGCGGTGGGACTTTCCACCGGGGAGCTGTTTTTT. Protein sequence: CASSAVGLSTGELFF.

The V and J genes are TRBV9 and TRBJ1-3; TRBD1 might be the D (6 bases). Trimming cost V 2 bases and J 0 bases, with 9 bases left between them. CDR3 length equals 15 residues. Looked up from germline, CDR1 is SGDLS and CDR2 is YYNGEE. The CDR3 sequence is CASSVQGSSGNTIYF. The CDR3 DNA is TGTGCCAGCAGCGTCCAGGGGAGCTCTGGAAACACCATATATTTT.

The V gene is TRBV2, the J gene TRBJ1-1; perhaps TRBD1 as D (5 bases). V was cut by 10 bases and J by 11 bases, with 8 bases left in between. This CDR3 comprises 8 residues. Germline V gene data show CDR1 as SNHLY and CDR2 as FYNNEI. In nucleotides, the CDR3 is TGTGCCATCAAGGGGGCTTTCTTT. Its translation: CAIKGAFF.

The V gene is TRBV27, the J gene TRBJ2-1; unclear D gene. The CDR3 runs to 13 residues. The V end was cut by 5 bases, the J end by 15 bases, with 20 bases between. Germline CDR1 and CDR2: MNHEY and SMNVEV (reference sequence). The DNA for the CDR3 is TGTGCCAGCAGTCTAAAGGGTGGGTTCGGAGCGTTCTTC. Translation gives CASSLKGGFGAFF.